One and the same sample provided the 7 T cell receptor beta chains below, sequenced in a study of blood T cell repertoires in COVID-19 (dated by TCRdb to 2018 to 2020). Library construction relied on the immunoSEQ multiplex PCR assay. TCRdb retrieved this table from immuneACCESS and kept in-frame rearrangements only. Not all clones are present; in checked studies, unresolved V genes account for under half, and no reason is known for the remainder. The sample table holds some 260,000 clones, of which 88% were seen once. 0.7% of the sample rests with the top ten. The specimen sequenced was peripheral blood. These receptor sequences come from a human donor in a cohort sampled during active COVID-19.

The chain is built from TRBV19 and TRBJ2-5; the match to TRBD2 covers 9 bases. CDR3 length: 16 amino acids. After removal of 3 bases from V and 5 bases from J, the junction contained 10 bases not matched to a gene. Germline values: CDR1 LNHDA, CDR2 SQIVND (reference sequence). The CDR3 here is CASSIGGGGAVETQYF. CDR3 in DNA: TGTGCCAGTAGTATCGGGGGCGGGGGGGCCGTTGAGACCCAGTACTTC.

There are a few counts of this clone. V gene TRBV28 combines with J gene TRBJ2-7; 8 bases are a match to TRBD2. CDR1 and CDR2 (germline): MDHEN, SYDVKM. CDR3 length equals 16 residues. The junction had 20 bases not matched to a gene; V was cut back by 4 bases and J by 12 bases. Written as DNA, the CDR3 is TGTGCCAGCAGTTCCTCCACCAGACCACCCAGCGGGAGTCTGTACTTC. Its translation: CASSSSTRPPSGSLYF.

The chain links TRBV7-2 to TRBJ1-4, with D perhaps matching TRBD1 (6 bases). The V end lost 1 base, the J end lost 0 bases, and 15 bases lay between the germline ends. The length of the CDR3 is 18 residues. Germline CDR1 is SGHTA and CDR2 is FQGNSA. The DNA for the CDR3 is TGTGCCAGCAGCTTAGTTTCTTCTAGGGGGACAACTAATGAAAAACTGTTTTTT. Protein: CASSLVSSRGTTNEKLFF.

This clone was seen more than once but under ten times. The chain carries TRBV3-1 (or the pseudogene TRBV3-2) and TRBJ1-5; TRBD1 is a possible D gene (6 bases). Trimming took off 1 base at V and 4 bases at J, with 14 bases between the two ends. Germline CDR1 and CDR2: LGHDT and YNNKEL (reference sequence). The CDR3 consists of 16 residues. CDR3 region: CASSQGWDNRNQPQHF. As DNA, the CDR3 is TGTGCCAGCAGCCAAGGGTGGGACAACAGGAATCAGCCCCAGCATTTT.

This clone was recorded once. The V gene is TRBV4-1, the J gene TRBJ1-4; D gene uncertain. V gave up 3 bases and J gave up 6 bases, with 14 bases separating them. The germline CDR1 and CDR2 sequences are MGHRA and YSYEKL. This CDR3 spans 15 amino acids. The CDR3 nucleotides are TGCGCCAGCAGCCACGATCCGGGGTGGGATGAAAAACTGTTTTTT. The encoded protein is CASSHDPGWDEKLFF.

The chain carries TRBV7-8 and TRBJ1-4; TRBD1 aligns across 8 bases. This CDR3 is 16 amino acids long. With 1 base clipped from V and 6 bases from J, the junction kept 7 bases outside the gene matches. CDR1 is SGHVS and CDR2 is FQNEAQ in the germline V gene. CDR3 sequence reads: CASSLVKQGAYEKLFF. CDR3 nucleotides: TGTGCCAGCAGCTTAGTTAAGCAGGGGGCGTATGAAAAACTGTTTTTT.

This chain links TRBV19 with TRBJ1-4; D not certain. The germline CDR1 and CDR2 sequences are LNHDA and SQIVND (reference sequence). V was trimmed by 6 bases and J by 7 bases, leaving 12 bases between them. The CDR3 consists of 13 residues. The chain's CDR3 is CASSAWESEKLFF. For the CDR3, the DNA is TGTGCCAGTAGCGCGTGGGAGAGTGAAAAACTGTTTTTT.